A selection of T cell receptor beta chains follows, all from one sample in a study of response to subunit inactivated influenza vaccine. MiXCR, run by TCRdb on the RT-PCR reads, gives a single entry per CDR3 protein. The sample records roughly 670,000 distinct CDR3 sequences, around 15% being singletons. The sequences come from PBMCs from blood, collected 14 days before vaccination. All receptors come from a man aged 50-59 years who received an inactivated influenza vaccine. Both conserved end residues are part of each CDR3. The D gene is left open where the match is weak. Only some rows state a clone size, as once, few, many or a class for expanded clones.

j_call d_call v_call clone_size cdr3_nt cdr3_aa
TRBJ2-5 . TRBV14 few TGTGCCAGCAGCCAAGTCCGGGGGTTCCAAGAGACCCAGTACTTC CASSQVRGFQETQYF
TRBJ2-1 . TRBV7-9 many TGTGCCAGCAGCTTAGTTGGGGACCGATACAATGAGCAGTTCTTC CASSLVGDRYNEQFF
TRBJ1-4 . TRBV7-9 . TGTGCCAGCAGCTTAGAGTTCTTGGAGACTAATGAAAAACTGTTTTTT CASSLEFLETNEKLFF
TRBJ2-5 . TRBV6-5 few TGTGCCAGCAGTACCCGACGAGGATGGGGCGGGACCCAGTACTTC CASSTRRGWGGTQYF
TRBJ1-1 . TRBV3-1 many TGTGCCAGCAGAATGACAGATTTCACTGAAGCTTTCTTT CASRMTDFTEAFF
TRBJ2-7 TRBD2 TRBV29-1 few TGCAGCGTTGATGGGGGGACTAGCGTCGAGCAGTACTTC CSVDGGTSVEQYF
TRBJ2-1 TRBD1 TRBV4-3 . TGCGCCAGCAGCCAACAAATGGGACAGGGCTACAATGAGCAGTTCTTC CASSQQMGQGYNEQFF
TRBJ2-1 TRBD1 TRBV7-3 many TGTGCCAGCAGCCCAGGGGGTCTGAAAAATGAGCAGTTCTTC CASSPGGLKNEQFF
TRBJ2-2 TRBD2 TRBV4-1 . TGCGCCAGCAGCCATAAGCGGGGGGGCGTGACCGGGGAGCTGTTTTTT CASSHKRGGVTGELFF
TRBJ1-5 . TRBV6-1 few TGTGCCAGCAGTGAGGGGGGGTCGGGTCAGCCCCAGCATTTT CASSEGGSGQPQHF
TRBJ1-6 TRBD1 TRBV9 few TGTGCCAGCAGCCCCCGGGACAGGGATTTCTCCTATAATTCACCCCTCCACTTT CASSPRDRDFSYNSPLHF
TRBJ2-7 TRBD1 TRBV20-1 many TGCAGTGCACGACAGGGATCCTACGAGCAGTACTTC CSARQGSYEQYF
TRBJ2-5 TRBD2 TRBV27 . TGTGCCAGCAGATCTACGTCGGGGACTAGCGGCCAGGGGACCCAGTACTTC CASRSTSGTSGQGTQYF
TRBJ2-7 . TRBV4-1 . TGCGCCAGCAGCCAAGAGGGCAGCGGACCCTACGAGCAGTACTTC CASSQEGSGPYEQYF
TRBJ2-5 . TRBV7-8 . TGTGCCAGCAGCTTAGGCGTCCACGGCGAGACCCAGTACTTC CASSLGVHGETQYF
TRBJ1-6 . TRBV7-2 . TGTGCCAGCAGCTTCCCCAATAATTCACCCCTCCACTTT CASSFPNNSPLHF
TRBJ2-7 TRBD1 TRBV7-2 . TGTGCCAGCAGCTGGTGGACAGGGGAAAGGTACGAGCAGTACTTC CASSWWTGERYEQYF
TRBJ1-1 . TRBV29-1 . TGCAGCGTTGAACATAGGGGCACTGAAGCTTTCTTT CSVEHRGTEAFF
TRBJ2-7 TRBD1 TRBV12-3/TRBV12-4 few TGTGCCAGCACTCTCACAGGGGGTCACTACGAGCAGTACTTC CASTLTGGHYEQYF
TRBJ2-3 . TRBV12-3/TRBV12-4 many TGTGCCAGCAGTTTTCTGGCGGCTAGCACAGATACGCAGTATTTT CASSFLAASTDTQYF
TRBJ1-3 . TRBV6-5 . TGTGCCAGCAGTTATGGTGGAGCTGGAAACACCATATATTTT CASSYGGAGNTIYF
TRBJ2-4 . TRBV3-1 . TGTGCCAGCAGCCAAGCGCAGATACCTACGCATAGATCCAAAAACATTCAGTACTTC CASSQAQIPTHRSKNIQYF
TRBJ2-1 . TRBV5-5 few TGTGCCAGCAGCTTGGACCTCCTCCCCCCCGGTAATGAGCAGTTCTTC CASSLDLLPPGNEQFF
TRBJ1-5 TRBD1 TRBV28 few TGTGCCAGCAGCTCCCAGCCGGGACAGAATTATCGACAGCCCCAGCATTTT CASSSQPGQNYRQPQHF
TRBJ2-1 . TRBV19 . TGTGCCAGTAGTAGAGGGACTGAGACGAATGAGCAGTTCTTC CASSRGTETNEQFF
TRBJ2-5 TRBD2 TRBV29-1 . TGCAGCGTTTCAGGGGGGACTAGCGGGATACGGGAGACCCAGTACTTC CSVSGGTSGIRETQYF
TRBJ2-1 . TRBV9 few TGTGCCAGCAGCCTCTGGGGGGACGCCTACAATGAGCAGTTCTTC CASSLWGDAYNEQFF
TRBJ2-5 . TRBV7-9 few TGTGCCAGCAGCTCCCCCCCTAGACACCAAGAGACCCAGTACTTC CASSSPPRHQETQYF
TRBJ1-3 TRBD1 TRBV20-1 . TGCAGTGCTAGGGGAACAGGGGGTGGAAACACCATATATTTT CSARGTGGGNTIYF
TRBJ2-7 . TRBV6-1 few TGTGCCAGCAGTCCCCGCAGCACAGGGGAGGGCTACGAGCAGTACTTC CASSPRSTGEGYEQYF
TRBJ1-1 TRBD1 TRBV30 many TGTGCCTGGAGGGGGACCGGGACAGCCACTGAAGCTTTCTTT CAWRGTGTATEAFF
TRBJ2-5 . TRBV7-2 few TGTGCCAGCAGCTTGGAGGGGCAGCTCGTGGAGACCCAGTACTTC CASSLEGQLVETQYF
TRBJ2-3 TRBD2 TRBV9 . TGTGCCAGCAGCGTCCCGACTAGCGGGGATACGCAGTATTTT CASSVPTSGDTQYF
TRBJ2-2 . TRBV29-1 many TGCAGCGGGGGGAGGAGGGACACCGGGGAGCTGTTTTTT CSGGRRDTGELFF
TRBJ2-1 . TRBV7-3 few TGTGCCAGCAGCTCCCGTCCCGCGGGAAACTACAATGAGCAGTTCTTC CASSSRPAGNYNEQFF
TRBJ2-7 . TRBV28 . TGTGCCAGCAGTTTAGGCGGAACACCCTACGAGCAGTACTTC CASSLGGTPYEQYF
TRBJ1-6 . TRBV12-3/TRBV12-4 many TGTGCCAGCAGTTTATGGGCGGGGGAAGGCGTTAATTCACCCCTCCACTTT CASSLWAGEGVNSPLHF
TRBJ2-2 . TRBV7-2 few TGTGCCAGCAGCTTAGAATGGGACCCGAGAACCGGGGAGCTGTTTTTT CASSLEWDPRTGELFF
TRBJ2-5 TRBD1 TRBV25-1 few TGTGCCAGCAGTGATTGGACAGGGGGGAGAGAGACCCAGTACTTC CASSDWTGGRETQYF
TRBJ1-2 . TRBV28 few TGTGCCAGCAGTTTATTTGGCAGCGGGGGAAATGGCTACACCTTC CASSLFGSGGNGYTF
TRBJ1-2 TRBD1 TRBV6-8 few TGTGCCAGCAGTTACTCACAGGGGAAATTCGGCTATGGCTACACCTTC CASSYSQGKFGYGYTF
TRBJ2-3 TRBD2 TRBV11-2 few TGTGCCAGCAGCAGACTAGCGGGGGGCAACTCAGATACGCAGTATTTT CASSRLAGGNSDTQYF
TRBJ2-2 . TRBV21-1 few TGTGCCAGCAGCAAAGCTGGGACTAGCGGCGACACCGGGGAGCTGTTTTTT CASSKAGTSGDTGELFF
TRBJ2-5 . TRBV7-3 few TGTGCCAGCAGCCTCGACAGGTTTGAGACCCAGTACTTC CASSLDRFETQYF
TRBJ2-3 TRBD2 TRBV10-3 few TGTGCCATCAGAATAGCGGGTAGCACAGATACGCAGTATTTT CAIRIAGSTDTQYF
TRBJ1-2 TRBD1 TRBV29-1 many TGCAGCGTGATGGGGACAGCTAACTATGGCTACACCTTC CSVMGTANYGYTF
TRBJ2-7 TRBD1 TRBV18 few TGTGCCAGCTCACCCCCAATAAAACCGGGACAGGGGTTGTTCTTGTACGAGCAGTACTTC CASSPPIKPGQGLFLYEQYF
TRBJ2-7 . TRBV5-1 . TGCGCCAGCAGCCTCCCCGCTGGGGGGGCAAACGAGCAGTACTTC CASSLPAGGANEQYF
TRBJ1-1 . TRBV7-9 . TGTGCCAGCAGCTTAGGTCGAGGGATGAACACTGAAGCTTTCTTT CASSLGRGMNTEAFF
TRBJ1-2 . TRBV28 . TGTGCCAGCAGTCCCTTAGGAGGCTGGGAAGGCTACACCTTC CASSPLGGWEGYTF
TRBJ2-3 . TRBV6-2/TRBV6-3 few TGTGCCAGCAGTTACTCGACGACGGACCGCACAGATACGCAGTATTTT CASSYSTTDRTDTQYF
TRBJ2-2 . TRBV7-8 . TGTGCCAGCAGCTCCGTCTTCTCCGGGACAAACACCGGGGAGCTGTTTTTT CASSSVFSGTNTGELFF
TRBJ2-1 TRBD2 TRBV5-1 . TGCGCCAGCAGCTTGGGCAGGGGACTAGCGGGGGGGGACAATGAGCAGTTCTTC CASSLGRGLAGGDNEQFF
TRBJ2-5 . TRBV7-2 many TGTGCTAGCAGCTTAGGTCTCAGAGAGACCCAGTACTTC CASSLGLRETQYF
TRBJ2-1 . TRBV28 few TGTGCCAGCAGTTCGGACACTTCGGAACTCTACAATGAGCAGTTCTTC CASSSDTSELYNEQFF